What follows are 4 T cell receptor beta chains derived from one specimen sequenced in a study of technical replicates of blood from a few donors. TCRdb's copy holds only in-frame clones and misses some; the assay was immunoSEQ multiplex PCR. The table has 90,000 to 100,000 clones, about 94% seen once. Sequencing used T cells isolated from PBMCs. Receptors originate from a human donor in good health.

In DNA, the CDR3 is TGTGCCAGCAGCTCGACTTGGGCCTTTCAGGGGTCCGGGGAGCTGTTTTTT. It translates to CASSSTWAFQGSGELFF. The chain recombines TRBV7-8 with TRBJ2-2; D may be TRBD1 (6 bases). The CDR3 sequence is 17 residues long. Germline assignment: CDR1 SGHVS and CDR2 FQNEAQ. Deletions cut 4 bases from V and 6 bases from J, with 21 bases between.

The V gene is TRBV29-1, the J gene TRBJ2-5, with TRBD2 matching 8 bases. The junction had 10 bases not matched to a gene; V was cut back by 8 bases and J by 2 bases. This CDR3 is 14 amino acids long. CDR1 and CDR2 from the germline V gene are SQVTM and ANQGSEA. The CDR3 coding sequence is TGCAGCTCCCAGCTGCCGGGGGGGCAAGAGACCCAGTACTTC. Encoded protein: CSSQLPGGQETQYF.

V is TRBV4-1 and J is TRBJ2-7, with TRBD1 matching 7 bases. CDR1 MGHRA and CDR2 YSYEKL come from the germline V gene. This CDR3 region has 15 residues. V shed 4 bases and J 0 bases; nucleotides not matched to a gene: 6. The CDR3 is CASSPETGYSYEQYF. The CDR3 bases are TGCGCCAGCAGCCCAGAGACAGGGTACTCCTACGAGCAGTACTTC.

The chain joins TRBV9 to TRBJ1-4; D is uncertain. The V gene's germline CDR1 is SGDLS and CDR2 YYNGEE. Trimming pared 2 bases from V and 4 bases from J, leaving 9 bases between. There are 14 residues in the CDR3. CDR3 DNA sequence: TGTGCCAGCAGCGTCGGGAGAGATAATGAAAAACTGTTTTTT. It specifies CASSVGRDNEKLFF.